The T cell receptor (beta chain) described here comes from a study of cytomegalovirus exposure and HLA in healthy donors. Germline assignment: CDR1 SGHNT and CDR2 YYREEE (reference sequence). The CDR3 has 13 residues. V was trimmed by 2 bases and J by 3 bases, leaving 8 bases between them. PCR involved 60 Vbeta and 13 Jbeta primers. Sequencing was performed with immunoSEQ multiplex PCR; in TCRdb, only in-frame clones are kept and a portion is missing. The sample lists about 160,000 clones, roughly 80% seen once, with approximately 7% in the top ten. Sequenced: PBMCs. The chain joins TRBV5-4 to TRBJ2-5; D is possibly TRBD1 (5 bases). The TCR comes from a woman aged 25 to 39 in good health and CMV-seropositive. The CDR3 DNA reads as TGTGCCAGCAGCTTTCTAGGGGAAGAGACCCAGTACTTC. Translated: CASSFLGEETQYF.